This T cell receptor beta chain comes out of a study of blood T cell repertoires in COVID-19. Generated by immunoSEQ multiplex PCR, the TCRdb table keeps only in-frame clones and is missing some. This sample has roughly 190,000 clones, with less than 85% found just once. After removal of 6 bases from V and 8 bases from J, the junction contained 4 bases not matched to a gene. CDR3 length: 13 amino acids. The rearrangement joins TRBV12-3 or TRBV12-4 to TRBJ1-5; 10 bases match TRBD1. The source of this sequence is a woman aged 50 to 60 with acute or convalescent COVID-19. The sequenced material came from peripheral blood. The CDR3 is CASSKDRGEPQHF. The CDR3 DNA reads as TGTGCCAGCAGCAAGGACAGGGGGGAGCCCCAGCATTTT.